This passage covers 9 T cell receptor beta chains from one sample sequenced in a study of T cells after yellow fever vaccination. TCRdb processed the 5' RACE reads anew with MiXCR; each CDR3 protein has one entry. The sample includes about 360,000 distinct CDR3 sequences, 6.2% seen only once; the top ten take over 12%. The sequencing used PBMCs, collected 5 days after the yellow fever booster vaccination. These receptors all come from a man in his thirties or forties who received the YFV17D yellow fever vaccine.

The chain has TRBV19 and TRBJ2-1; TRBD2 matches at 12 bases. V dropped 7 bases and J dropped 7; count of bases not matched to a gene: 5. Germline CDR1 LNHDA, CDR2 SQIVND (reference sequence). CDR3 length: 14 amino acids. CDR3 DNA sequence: TGTGCCAGTACCAACCTAGCGGGAGGGAATGAGCAGTTCTTC. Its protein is CASTNLAGGNEQFF.

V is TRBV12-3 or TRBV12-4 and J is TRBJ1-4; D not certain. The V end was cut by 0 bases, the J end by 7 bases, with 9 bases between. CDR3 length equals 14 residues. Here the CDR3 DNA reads TGTGCCAGCAGTTTAGCGCCCAGACCTGAAAAACTGTTTTTT. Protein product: CASSLAPRPEKLFF.

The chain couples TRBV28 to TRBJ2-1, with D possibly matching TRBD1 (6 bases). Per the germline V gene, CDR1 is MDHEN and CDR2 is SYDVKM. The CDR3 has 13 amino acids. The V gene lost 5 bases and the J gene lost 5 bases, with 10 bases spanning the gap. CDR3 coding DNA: TGTGCCAGCAGTCATCAGGGGAACAATGAGCAGTTCTTC. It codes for CASSHQGNNEQFF.

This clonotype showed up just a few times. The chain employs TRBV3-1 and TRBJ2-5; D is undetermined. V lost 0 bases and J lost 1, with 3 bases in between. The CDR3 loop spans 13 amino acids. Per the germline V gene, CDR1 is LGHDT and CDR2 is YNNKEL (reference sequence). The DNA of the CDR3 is TGTGCCAGCAGCCAAGATGCCCAAGAGACCCAGTACTTC. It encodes CASSQDAQETQYF.

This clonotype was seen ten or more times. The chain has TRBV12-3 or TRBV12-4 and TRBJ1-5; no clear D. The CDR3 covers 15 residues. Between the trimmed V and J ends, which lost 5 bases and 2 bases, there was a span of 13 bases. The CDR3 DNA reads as TGTGCCAGCAGTCGGGTCCAAGGAGGCAATCAGCCCCAGCATTTT. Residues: CASSRVQGGNQPQHF.

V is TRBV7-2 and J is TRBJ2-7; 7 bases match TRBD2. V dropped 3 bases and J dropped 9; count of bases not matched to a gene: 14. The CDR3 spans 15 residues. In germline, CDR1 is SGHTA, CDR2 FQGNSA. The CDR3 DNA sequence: TGTGCCAGCAGCTTCGGTACGGGAGGTCCCTCCTCGCAGTACTTC. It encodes CASSFGTGGPSSQYF.

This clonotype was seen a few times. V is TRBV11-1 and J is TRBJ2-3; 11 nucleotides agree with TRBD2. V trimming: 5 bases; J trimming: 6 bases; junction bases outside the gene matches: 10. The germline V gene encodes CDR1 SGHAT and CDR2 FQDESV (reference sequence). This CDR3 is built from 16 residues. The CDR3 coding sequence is TGTGCCAGCAGCCCTCACCGACTAGCGGGATTTGATACGCAGTATTTT. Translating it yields CASSPHRLAGFDTQYF. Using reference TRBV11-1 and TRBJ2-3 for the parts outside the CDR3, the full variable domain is EAEVAQSPRYKITEKSQAVAFWCDPISGHATLYWYRQILGQGPELLVQFQDESVVDDSQLPKDRFSAERLKGVDSTLKIQPAELGDSAMYLCASSPHRLAGFDTQYFGPGTRLTVL.

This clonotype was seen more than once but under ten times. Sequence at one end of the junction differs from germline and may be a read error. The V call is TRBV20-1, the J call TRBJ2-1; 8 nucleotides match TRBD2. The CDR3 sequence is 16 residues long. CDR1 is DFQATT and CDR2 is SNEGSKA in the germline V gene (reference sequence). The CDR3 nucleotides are TGCTGTGCTAGTCCCGGTGGGGGGACTAGAAAAGGGGTGCAGTTCTTC. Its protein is CCASPGGGTRKGVQFF.

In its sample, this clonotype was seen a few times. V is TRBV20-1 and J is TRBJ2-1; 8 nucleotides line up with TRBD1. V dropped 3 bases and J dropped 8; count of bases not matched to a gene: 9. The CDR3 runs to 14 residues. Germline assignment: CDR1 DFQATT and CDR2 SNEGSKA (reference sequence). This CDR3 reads CSASSGQGGHEQFF. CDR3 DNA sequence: TGCAGTGCTAGTAGCGGACAGGGAGGCCATGAGCAGTTCTTC.